This T cell receptor (beta chain) appears in the sequencing data of a study of cytomegalovirus exposure and HLA in healthy donors. General observations from the study: Cytomegalovirus association was listed for roughly 160 TCR beta chains. What a later analysis reportedly showed was that an Asian-associated ancestry cluster had fewer N-insertions than the roughly 670-donor mean.

With respect to this clone: Its antigen is undetermined.

Primers included in the PCR were 60 Vbeta and 13 Jbeta primers. TCRdb's copy holds only in-frame clones and misses some; the assay was immunoSEQ multiplex PCR. The sample lists roughly 100,000 clones; around 60% were seen once. The length of the CDR3 is 14 residues. The V gene's germline CDR1 is KGHSH and CDR2 LQKENI. Trimming pared 3 bases from V and 1 base from J, leaving 9 bases between. Sequencing used PBMCs. The TCR sequence derives from a woman between 50 and 59 years old in good health and CMV-seronegative. The chain carries TRBV18 and TRBJ2-5; maybe TRBD2 (5 bases). This CDR3 is CASSPGVAQETQYF. The CDR3 coding sequence is TGTGCCAGCTCACCCGGGGTAGCCCAAGAGACCCAGTACTTC.